This T cell receptor (beta chain) was observed in a study of radiation and T cells in renal cell carcinoma. The protocol was immunoSEQ multiplex PCR, while the TCRdb copy is restricted to in-frame clones and leaves out a portion. The table shows around 60,000 clones, with around three quarters occurring only once. Regarding time point: blood 2 weeks post-SBRT. As for treatment: 15 Gy SBRT to primary tumor, nephrectomy 4 weeks later. V dropped 5 bases and J dropped 2; count of bases not matched to a gene: 10. The CDR3 spans 16 residues. Per germline, CDR1 SGHRS and CDR2 YFSETQ. The sample in question was blood, obtained from a patient whose treatment included radiotherapy and nephrectomy. The chain has TRBV5-1 and TRBJ2-3; 8 bases are shared with TRBD1. This sequence originates from a man aged 55 to 70 with renal cell carcinoma. The CDR3 region has the DNA TGCGCCAGCAGGCGTACCGGACAGGGAAACACAGATACGCAGTATTTT. Translating gives CASRRTGQGNTDTQYF.